The 20 T cell receptor beta chains given below trace back to one sample, sequenced in a study of blood T cell repertoires in COVID-19. Measured with immunoSEQ multiplex PCR; TCRdb has only the in-frame clones, and not every one. The data contain about 190,000 clones, 70% to 90% of them singletons. Input material: peripheral blood. These receptors were obtained from a woman aged 25 to 39 with active or convalescent COVID-19.

V gene TRBV7-8 combines with J gene TRBJ2-7; 8 nucleotides match TRBD2. Germline V CDR1 and CDR2: SGHVS, FQNEAQ. Trimming at V came to 1 base and at J to 2 bases, leaving 13 bases not matched to a gene. The CDR3 spans 18 residues. The CDR3 sequence: CASSLVVYGGGPTYEQYF. In nucleotides, the CDR3 is TGTGCCAGCAGCTTAGTTGTTTACGGCGGGGGGCCAACCTACGAGCAGTACTTC.

The CDR3 reads CAWSGAAGQGEADTQYF. The CDR3 DNA is TGTGCCTGGAGTGGGGCAGCGGGACAGGGAGAAGCAGATACGCAGTATTTT. The rearrangement links TRBV30 to TRBJ2-3; 9 positions match TRBD1. The germline CDR1 and CDR2 sequences are GTSNPN and SVGIG (reference sequence). The CDR3 consists of 17 residues. Unmatched junction bases numbered 12, after V lost 1 base and J lost 4 bases.

This clone came up a few times. This rearrangement joins TRBV2 to TRBJ2-5; D might be TRBD1 (6 bases). Germline V gene lookup returns CDR1 SNHLY and CDR2 FYNNEI. The CDR3 runs to 14 residues. Trimming left V 2 bases short and J 5 bases short, with 12 bases between. In nucleotides, the CDR3 is TGTGCCAGCAGTGAATTCCAGGGGTTGGAGACCCAGTACTTC. This encodes CASSEFQGLETQYF. Supplemented by reference TRBV2 and TRBJ2-5, the full variable domain reads EPEVTQTPSHQVTQMGQEVILRCVPISNHLYFYWYRQILGQKVEFLVSFYNNEISEKSEIFDDQFSVERPDGSNFTLKIRSTKLEDSAMYFCASSEFQGLETQYFGPGTRLLVL.

The gene calls are TRBV7-6 and TRBJ2-3; 8 nucleotides line up with TRBD1. Germline loops: CDR1 SGHVS, CDR2 FNYEAQ. The CDR3 consists of 15 residues. Trimming cost V 6 bases and J 1 base; bases outside gene matches: 6. The DNA of the CDR3 is TGTGCCAGCAGGAGACAGGGGTATGGCACAGATACGCAGTATTTT. The encoded protein is CASRRQGYGTDTQYF.

The rearrangement uses TRBV3-1 (or the pseudogene TRBV3-2) and TRBJ2-1; maybe TRBD2 (6 bases). This CDR3 spans 14 amino acids. V was shortened by 1 base and J by 9 bases, with 13 bases between the two germline ends. The germline V gene has CDR1 LGHDT and CDR2 YNNKEL (reference sequence). The CDR3 DNA sequence: TGTGCCAGCAGCCAAGTAAGGTCGCGGGGTGAGCAGTTCTTC. Translation: CASSQVRSRGEQFF.

This chain links TRBV10-3 with TRBJ2-5; 9 bases agree with TRBD1. The CDR3 extends over 14 amino acids. Trimming at V came to 3 bases and at J to 5 bases, leaving 4 bases not matched to a gene. The germline V gene encodes CDR1 ENHRY and CDR2 SYGVKD. The CDR3 here is CAISEDRGSETQYF. CDR3 sequence (DNA): TGTGCCATCAGTGAAGACAGGGGGTCCGAGACCCAGTACTTC.

The chain uses TRBV7-6 and TRBJ2-5; TRBD1 agrees at 8 bases. The CDR3 runs to 15 residues. V lost 4 bases, J lost 4 bases, and 8 bases stayed unmatched. Germline CDR1 is SGHVS and CDR2 is FNYEAQ. The chain's CDR3 is CASSSPGQAGETQYF. The DNA of the CDR3 is TGTGCCAGCAGCTCTCCGGGACAGGCTGGAGAGACCCAGTACTTC. The full variable domain, its missing parts supplied by reference TRBV7-6 and TRBJ2-5, is GAGVSQSPRYKVTKRGQDVALRCDPISGHVSLYWYRQALGQGPEFLTYFNYEAQQDKSGLPNDRFSAERPEGSISTLTIQRTEQRDSAMYRCASSSPGQAGETQYFGPGTRLLVL.

The gene calls are TRBV27 and TRBJ1-6; 9 nucleotides align to TRBD1. Germline V gene sequence: CDR1 MNHEY, CDR2 SMNVEV (reference sequence). V dropped 3 bases and J dropped 2; count of bases not matched to a gene: 2. The length of the CDR3 is 16 residues. This CDR3 is CASSFRQGAYNSPLHF. In DNA form, the CDR3 reads TGTGCCAGCAGTTTCCGACAGGGGGCCTATAATTCACCCCTCCACTTT.

About this clone itself: Germline is not matched at one junction end, which may reflect a read error. The V gene is TRBV7-7, the J gene TRBJ2-1; 7 positions match TRBD1. The CDR3 loop spans 12 amino acids. Germline V CDR1 and CDR2: SSHAT, FNYEAQ (reference sequence). The chain's CDR3 is CASSPGGNEQFF. The CDR3 coding sequence is TGTGCTAGCAGTCCAGGGGGCAATGAGCAGTTCTTC.

V is TRBV7-9 and J is TRBJ2-2, with 8 bases aligning to TRBD2. After removal of 5 bases from V and 1 base from J, the junction contained 6 bases not matched to a gene. CDR1 is SEHNR and CDR2 is FQNEAQ in the germline V gene (reference sequence). The CDR3 is made up of 16 amino acids. The CDR3 sequence: CASSASGTRNTGELFF. For the CDR3, the DNA is TGTGCCAGCAGCGCCTCCGGGACTAGGAACACCGGGGAGCTGTTTTTT.

The chain employs TRBV15 and TRBJ1-1, with no clear D. The CDR3 runs 14 residues. Deletions cut 1 base from V and 1 base from J, with 7 bases between. CDR1 is LNHNV and CDR2 is YYDKDF in the germline V gene (reference sequence). CDR3 region: CATSRVAANTEAFF. Here the CDR3 DNA reads TGTGCCACCAGCAGAGTAGCCGCGAACACTGAAGCTTTCTTT.

V and J are TRBV5-1 and TRBJ1-1, with a weak D call TRBD1 (5 bases). V was cut by 0 bases and J by 5 bases, with 11 bases left in between. This CDR3 region has 14 residues. From germline, CDR1 is SGHRS and CDR2 YFSETQ. In nucleotides, the CDR3 is TGCGCCAGCAGCTTGGGTCAGGGCAAGACTGAAGCTTTCTTT. Its translation: CASSLGQGKTEAFF. The full variable domain, in which reference TRBV5-1 and TRBJ1-1 provide the parts outside the CDR3, is KAGVTQTPRYLIKTRGQQVTLSCSPISGHRSVSWYQQTPGQGLQFLFEYFSETQRNKGNFPGRFSGRQFSNSRSEMNVSTLELGDSALYLCASSLGQGKTEAFFGQGTRLTVV.

About this clone: One end of the junction does not line up with germline, which may come from a read error. The genes are TRBV7-9 and TRBJ1-4, with TRBD1 matching 9 bases. The CDR3 has 15 amino acids. Germline V lookup: CDR1 SEHNR, CDR2 FQNEAQ (reference sequence). As DNA, the CDR3 is TGTGCCAGCATCTTATTCGGGACAGGGAATGAAAAACTGTTTTTT. This translates into CASILFGTGNEKLFF.

The chain carries TRBV18 and TRBJ2-6; 9 nucleotides match TRBD1. The CDR3 has 15 amino acids. Germline assignment: CDR1 KGHSH and CDR2 LQKENI. V dropped 6 bases and J dropped 12; count of bases not matched to a gene: 12. DNA for the CDR3: TGTGCCAGCTCTCATACAGGGGGCGAATCGCGCGTCCTGACTTTC. Its translation is CASSHTGGESRVLTF.

Here the CDR3 reads CASSQGGQGNTGELFF. CDR3 nucleotide sequence: TGTGCCAGCAGCCAGGGGGGACAGGGGAACACCGGGGAGCTGTTTTTT. The chain uses TRBV3-1 (or the pseudogene TRBV3-2) and TRBJ2-2, with 9 bases fitting TRBD1. The CDR3 has 16 amino acids. Germline V gene sequence: CDR1 LGHDT, CDR2 YNNKEL (reference sequence). The trim removed 3 bases at V and 1 base at J, leaving 3 bases unmatched.

This chain joins TRBV5-1 and TRBJ2-5, with 7 bases identical to TRBD2. The germline CDR1 and CDR2 sequences are SGHRS and YFSETQ. Trimming removed 1 base from V and 2 bases from J; junction bases left unmatched: 5. CDR3 size: 15 residues. The DNA of the CDR3 is TGCGCCAGCAGCTTGAGCGGGGCCCTTCAAGAGACCCAGTACTTC. This translates into CASSLSGALQETQYF.

This clone was recorded once. The J gene is TRBJ2-7, the V gene TRBV11-3; 8 positions agree with TRBD1. The CDR3 spans 14 residues. CDR1 and CDR2 from the germline V gene are SGHNT and YENEEA. The V and J ends lost 1 base and 2 bases, in that order; junction bases with no gene match: 1. CDR3 DNA: TGTGCCAGCAGCTTAGGGACAGGGACCTACGAGCAGTACTTC. Translation: CASSLGTGTYEQYF. Filled out from reference TRBV11-3 and TRBJ2-7, the complete variable domain reads EAGVVQSPRYKIIEKKQPVAFWCNPISGHNTLYWYLQNLGQGPELLIRYENEEAVDDSQLPKDRFSAERLKGVDSTLKIQPAELGDSAVYLCASSLGTGTYEQYFGPGTRLTVT.

This sequence joins TRBV27 and TRBJ1-2, with a weak D call TRBD1 (5 bases). The ends were cut back, 3 bases at V and 2 bases at J, with 7 bases in the middle. The germline CDR1 and CDR2 sequences are MNHEY and SMNVEV (reference sequence). The CDR3 spans 13 residues. CDR3 protein: CASSLRDNYGYTF. In nucleotides, the CDR3 is TGTGCCAGCAGTTTGCGGGACAACTATGGCTACACCTTC.

This chain joins TRBV18 and TRBJ2-7; 9 bases are shared with TRBD1. Per germline, CDR1 KGHSH and CDR2 LQKENI. The CDR3 consists of 15 residues. With V trimmed by 0 bases and J by 4 bases, 4 bases remained unmatched. CDR3 DNA sequence: TGTGCCAGCTCACCACCTAACAGGGGGCCTTACGAGCAGTACTTC. This translates into CASSPPNRGPYEQYF.

J is TRBJ1-2 and V is TRBV6-5; 8 nucleotides match TRBD1. The CDR3 is 14 amino acids. The germline V gene encodes CDR1 MNHEY and CDR2 SVGAGI. V lost 6 bases, J lost 7 bases, and 10 bases stayed unmatched. The CDR3 protein is CASRPPGQASGYTF. The CDR3 DNA follows: TGTGCCAGCAGACCCCCGGGACAGGCTTCTGGCTACACCTTC.